The 4 T cell receptor beta chains reported below all come from one sample, sequenced in a study of cytomegalovirus exposure and HLA in healthy donors. PCR used 60 Vbeta primers and 13 Jbeta primers. Clones were read by immunoSEQ multiplex PCR, and TCRdb kept only the in-frame ones, dropping some. The data show tens of thousands of clones, around 84% seen once. The specimen sequenced was PBMCs. These TCRs come from a woman aged 40 to 50 in good health and CMV-seropositive.

DNA for the CDR3: TGTGCCAGCAGGCGGGACAGCGGCACCGGGGAGCTGTTTTTT. This sequence encodes CASRRDSGTGELFF. The chain is built from TRBV27 and TRBJ2-2; D possibly corresponds to TRBD1 (7 bases). The V gene lost 6 bases and the J gene lost 4 bases, with 12 bases spanning the gap. Germline V CDR1 and CDR2: MNHEY, SMNVEV (reference sequence). This CDR3 region has 14 residues.

This chain joins TRBV4-3 and TRBJ2-3; 8 nucleotides agree with TRBD2. Germline CDR1 reads LGHNA; CDR2 reads YSLEER. The J segment lost 3 bases and the V segment lost 4 bases, leaving 24 bases of the junction unmatched. This CDR3 spans 21 amino acids. CDR3 nucleotides: TGCGCCAGCAGCCCCGGAGGTCAGCGGGAGTGGGCAGTAAAGAGAACAGATACGCAGTATTTT. It encodes CASSPGGQREWAVKRTDTQYF.

The chain links TRBV6-6 to TRBJ2-2, with 8 bases matching TRBD1. CDR1 and CDR2 (germline): MNHNY, SVGAGI (reference sequence). V shed 6 bases and J 6 bases; nucleotides not matched to a gene: 9. CDR3 length: 15 residues. CDR3 residues: CASRPRGPFSGELFF. CDR3 DNA sequence: TGTGCCAGCAGACCCAGGGGGCCCTTTTCCGGGGAGCTGTTTTTT.

This clone appeared a single time. The chain is built from TRBV5-6 and TRBJ2-4; tentatively, D is TRBD2 (6 bases). Germline lookup yields CDR1 SGHDT and CDR2 YYEEEE. Trimming shortened V by 5 bases and J by 10 bases, and 22 bases separated the two germline ends. The CDR3 runs to 15 residues. The CDR3 DNA reads TGTGCCAGCAGATGGAGGGGAACAGCGGATGGTATTCAGTACTTC. It translates to CASRWRGTADGIQYF.